The present entry profiles one TCR beta chain with its context. Germline CDR1 and CDR2: SGHDT and YYEEEE. Trimming cost V 3 bases and J 6 bases; bases outside gene matches: 15. This CDR3 region has 17 residues. This sample was taken from a study of blood T cell repertoires in COVID-19. Overall study: PBMCs, B-cell-depleted T cells, or T cells were the source of the cDNA or gDNA that made up the material.

As originally analysed: Estimation of nucleated cell counts relied on the amplification of reference gene primers. Sequenced by immunoSEQ multiplex PCR; TCRdb stores in-frame clones only, minus some. The D gene and trimming were derived from the DNA, and the V and J assignments and clone size from that table. Of 150,000 or so clones detected, over 75% appear once; the ten largest clones hold roughly 14%. The specimen was peripheral blood. This receptor was taken from a woman in her forties with acute or convalescent COVID-19. The gene calls are TRBV5-6 and TRBJ2-1, with 7 nucleotides matching TRBD1. The CDR3 sequence: CASSWRNPGQLLNEQFF. CDR3 bases: TGTGCCAGCAGCTGGAGGAACCCGGGACAGCTACTCAATGAGCAGTTCTTC.